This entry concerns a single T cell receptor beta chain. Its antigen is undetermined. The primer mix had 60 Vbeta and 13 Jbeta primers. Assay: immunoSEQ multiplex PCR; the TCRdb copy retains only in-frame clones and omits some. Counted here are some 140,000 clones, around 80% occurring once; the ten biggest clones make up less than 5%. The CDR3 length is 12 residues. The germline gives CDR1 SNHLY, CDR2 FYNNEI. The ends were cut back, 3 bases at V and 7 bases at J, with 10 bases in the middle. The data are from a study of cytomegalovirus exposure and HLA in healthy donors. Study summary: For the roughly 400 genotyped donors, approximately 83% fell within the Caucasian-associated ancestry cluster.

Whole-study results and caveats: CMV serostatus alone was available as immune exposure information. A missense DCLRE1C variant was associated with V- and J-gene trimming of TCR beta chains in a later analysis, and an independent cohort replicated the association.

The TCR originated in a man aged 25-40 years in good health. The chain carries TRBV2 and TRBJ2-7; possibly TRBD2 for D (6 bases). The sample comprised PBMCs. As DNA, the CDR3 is TGTGCCAGCAGTGAGGGGGGTGGAGAGCAGTACTTC. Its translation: CASSEGGGEQYF.